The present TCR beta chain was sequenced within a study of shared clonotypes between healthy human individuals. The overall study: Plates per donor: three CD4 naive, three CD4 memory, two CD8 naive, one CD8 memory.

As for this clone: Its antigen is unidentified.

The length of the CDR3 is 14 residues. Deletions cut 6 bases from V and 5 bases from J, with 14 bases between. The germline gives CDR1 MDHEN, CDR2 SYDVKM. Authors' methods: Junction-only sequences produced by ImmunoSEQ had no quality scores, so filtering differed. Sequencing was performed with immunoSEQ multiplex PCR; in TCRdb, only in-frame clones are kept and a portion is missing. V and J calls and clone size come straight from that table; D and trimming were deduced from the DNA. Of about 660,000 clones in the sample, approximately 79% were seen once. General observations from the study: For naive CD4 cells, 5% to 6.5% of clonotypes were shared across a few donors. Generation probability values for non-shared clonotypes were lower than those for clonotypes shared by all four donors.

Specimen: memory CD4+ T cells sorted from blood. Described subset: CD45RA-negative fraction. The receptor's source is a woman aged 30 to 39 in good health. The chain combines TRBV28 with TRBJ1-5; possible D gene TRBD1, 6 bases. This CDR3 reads CASRTGSSYQPQHF. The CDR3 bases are TGTGCCAGCAGAACAGGGTCGTCCTATCAGCCCCAGCATTTT.